The text below deals with one TCR beta chain. What it binds is unknown. These data are taken from a study of T cell repertoires in cytomegalovirus infection. Whole-study context: Well-studied HLA-B-restricted epitopes and recently identified HLA-C-restricted epitopes of CMV were both used in the study. Matching HLA type and CMV infection were both indicated by public TCR beta signatures. Study results and limitations: Dominating the ex vivo response were HLA-C-restricted CMV-specific TCR beta clonotypes.

Looked up from germline, CDR1 is MNHNS and CDR2 is SASEGT. J was trimmed by 4 bases and V by 6 bases; bases with no gene match: 11. This CDR3 spans 15 amino acids. Using its own MiXCR run on the reads, TCRdb lists one record per CDR3 protein. The sample carries about 920,000 distinct CDR3 sequences, around 31% recorded once. The receptor was isolated from a human donor in good health (CMV status not recorded). Some clones in this sample may be carry-over from other donors' samples. The chain uses TRBV6-1 and TRBJ1-2; 7 nucleotides align to TRBD1. The sample in question was cultured CD8+ T cells from PBMCs, obtained from culture after CMV antigen stimulation. The CDR3 loop reads CASRGGEGAFYGYTF. Here the CDR3 DNA reads TGTGCCAGCAGGGGGGGAGAGGGGGCTTTCTATGGCTACACCTTC.